This T cell receptor beta chain was captured in a study of massively parallel sequencing of T cell beta chains (dated 2009 in TCRdb). For the wider study: The study profiled human TCR beta CDR3 diversity in peripheral blood using 5'-RACE, Illumina short-read sequencing and a dedicated short-read assembly strategy. What the authors observed across the whole study: A unique TRBV gene could be assigned to only roughly 23,000 (approximately 67%) of the clonotypes. TRBV usage was found to range from less than 0.013% for TRBV17 to just under 25% for TRBV20-1, and TRBJ usage was found to range from roughly 1.6% for TRBJ2-6 to about 17% for TRBJ2-1. A single sequence read was the only support for most clonotypes (about 60% of the roughly 35,000), which could in principle inflate the apparent diversity. Preferential PCR amplification of some TRBV and TRBJ sequences may have skewed the reported gene usage frequencies. Since the RNA was pooled from many donors, the results capture clonotype abundance averaged across the population rather than the repertoire of any individual. Among approximately 35,000 distinct clonotypes, 65.3% of clonotypes but only 15% to 20% of assemblies were accounted for by single-copy clonotypes. CDR3 beta length ranged from 21 to 81 nucleotides, peaking at 45 nucleotides. By subsampling, clonotype counts were shown to rise linearly with read number, indicating that sequencing depth was far from saturation.

The sequencer listed for this sample is Illumina Genome Analyzer II. A RACE product of about 520 bp was obtained after two rounds of nested PCR with TRBC1/TRBC2-specific primers and was gel-purified. First-strand cDNA was made with a TRBC-specific primer plus a template-switching oligonucleotide, which provided a 5' anchor for RACE. Because the RACE amplicon was too long to sequence directly with short reads, the RACE amplicon was concatemerized by ligation and then sheared by sonication. PAGE was used to isolate a size fraction of 100 to 300 bp, and that fraction then underwent shotgun sequencing on the Illumina platform. Sequencing on an Illumina GAII produced 18.8 million 36-nt reads and 21.7 million 50-nt single-end reads in separate runs. Under the source paper's analysis protocol: The pooled 40,582,229 reads were assembled with iSSAKE using parameters -m 15, -o 2 and -r 0.7. De novo CDR3 beta assemblies were seeded by reads aligning to the ends of Ensembl TRBV gene predictions that carried unmatched junctional bases. Clonotype abundance was estimated from the number of matching assembled contigs rather than from raw read depth. After about 2,000 (about 6%) of the assembled clonotypes were removed for having in-frame stop codons, 33,664 productive clonotypes remained. Sanger sequencing of cloned RACE products gave 300 or so unique TCR sequences, and almost 70% of them were also found in the Illumina assembly. The raw public reads went through TCRdb reprocessing: fastp at Q25, MiXCR clone calling, in-frame beta chains kept. Each entry is one CDR3 protein sequence, shown with its most common DNA and genes. The V and J calls were determined by TCRdb, not by the authors. This sample is represented by 3,500 to 5,000 distinct CDR3 sequences; 35% to 45% of them were singletons. The ten largest clonotypes hold about 3% of the sample.

The donor pool was composed of about 370 males and about 160 females, all aged roughly 18 to 45 years. From roughly 160 liters of pooled peripheral blood, peripheral leukocyte polyA+ RNA was isolated. A commercial mRNA preparation from normal human peripheral blood leukocytes pooled from about 550 individuals was used as the starting material. The CDR3 has 16 amino acids, counting the end cysteine and phenylalanine. Of all the DNA, just the CDR3 is kept, 48 bases in frame from base 1. CDR1 is given as DFQATT and CDR2 as SNEGSKA, both from the germline V gene (reference sequence). V is cut by 0 bases and J by 5 bases, and the space between the germline ends is 18 bases. With respect to this clonotype: The antigen it recognizes is unknown. One base away there is no much larger clone; base qualities are not given.

The chain is made from TRBV20-1 and TRBJ2-3, with a tentative D gene TRBD1 over 6 matching bases. Material for sequencing was commercial RNA from peripheral blood pooled from many donors. The sequence came from a pool of human donors in good health; the sample was commercial RNA pooled from many donors. The sequenced DNA: TGCAGTGCTAGAGATCTAGGGGGTCGCGGCATAGATACGCAGTATTTT. Its protein reads: CSARDLGGRGIDTQYF.